The clone carrying this T cell receptor (beta chain) turned up a few times. What it binds is unknown. The CDR3 covers 13 residues. V dropped 7 bases and J dropped 4 bases, with 11 bases sitting between them. Germline assignment: CDR1 SNHLY and CDR2 FYNNEI. This sample is drawn from a study of post-analysis software for immune sequencing data. cDNA libraries of TCR beta carried unique molecular identifiers. TCRdb reprocessed the PCR reads with MiXCR, giving one entry per CDR3 protein. The sample comprises around 400,000 distinct CDR3 sequences, roughly 38% of which are singletons, and 7.6% rests with the top ten. Broader study findings: Among multiple sclerosis patients, normalized Chao1 diversity was significantly below that of controls. Patients used five TRBV segments, including TRBV5-6, TRBV5-1 and TRBV20-1, more often than controls.

The clonotype comes from a girl aged 2-10 years with multiple sclerosis. Specimen: blood. V usage is TRBV2 and J usage is TRBJ2-1; perhaps TRBD1 as D (7 bases). The DNA for the CDR3 is TGTGCCAGCACAGGGGGGCGGTACAATGAGCAGTTCTTC. It translates to CASTGGRYNEQFF.